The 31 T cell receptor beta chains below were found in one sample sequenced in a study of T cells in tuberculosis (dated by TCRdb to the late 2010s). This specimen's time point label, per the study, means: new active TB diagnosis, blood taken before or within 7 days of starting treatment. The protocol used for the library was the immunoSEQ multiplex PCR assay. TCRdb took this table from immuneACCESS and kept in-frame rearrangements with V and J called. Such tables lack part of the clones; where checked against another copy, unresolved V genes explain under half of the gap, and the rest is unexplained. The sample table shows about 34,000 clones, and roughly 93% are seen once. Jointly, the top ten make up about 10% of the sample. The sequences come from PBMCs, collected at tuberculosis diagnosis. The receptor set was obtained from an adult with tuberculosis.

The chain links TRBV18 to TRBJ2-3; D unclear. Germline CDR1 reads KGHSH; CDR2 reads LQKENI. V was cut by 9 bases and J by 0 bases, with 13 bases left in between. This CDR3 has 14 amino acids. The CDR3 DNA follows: TGTGCCAGTCGGCCGGCGGTTAGCACAGATACGCAGTATTTT. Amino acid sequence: CASRPAVSTDTQYF.

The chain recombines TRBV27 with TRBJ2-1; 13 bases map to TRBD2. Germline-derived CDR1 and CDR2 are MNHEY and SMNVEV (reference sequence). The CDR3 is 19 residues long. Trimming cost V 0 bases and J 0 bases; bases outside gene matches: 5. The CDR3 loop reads CASSLSGLAGPSSYNEQFF. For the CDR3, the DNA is TGTGCCAGCAGTTTATCGGGACTAGCGGGGCCTAGCTCCTACAATGAGCAGTTCTTC.

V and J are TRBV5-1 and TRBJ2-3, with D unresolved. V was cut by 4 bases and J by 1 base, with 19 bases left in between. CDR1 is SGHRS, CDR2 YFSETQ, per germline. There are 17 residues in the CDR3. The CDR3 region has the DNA TGCGCCAGCAGCCCGAGTGTCAACTTCGGTGGCACAGATACGCAGTATTTT. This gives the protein CASSPSVNFGGTDTQYF.

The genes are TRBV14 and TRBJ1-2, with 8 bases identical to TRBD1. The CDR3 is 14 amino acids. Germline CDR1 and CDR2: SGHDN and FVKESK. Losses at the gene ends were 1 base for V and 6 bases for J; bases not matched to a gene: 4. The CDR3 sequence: CASSQVTGGNGYTF. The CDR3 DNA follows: TGTGCCAGCAGCCAAGTTACAGGGGGAAATGGCTACACCTTC.

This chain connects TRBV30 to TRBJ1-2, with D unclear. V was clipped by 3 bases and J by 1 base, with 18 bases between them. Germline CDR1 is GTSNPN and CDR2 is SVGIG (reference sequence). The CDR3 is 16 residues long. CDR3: CAWRVRGSWYNYGYTF. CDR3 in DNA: TGTGCCTGGAGGGTGAGAGGGAGTTGGTATAACTATGGCTACACCTTC.

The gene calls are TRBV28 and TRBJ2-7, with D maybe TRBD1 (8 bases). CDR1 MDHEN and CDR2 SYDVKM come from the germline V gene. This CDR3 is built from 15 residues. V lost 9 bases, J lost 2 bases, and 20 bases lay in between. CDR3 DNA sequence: TGTGCCAGTGGGAAACGACAGGGGACTACCTACGAGCAGTACTTC. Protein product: CASGKRQGTTYEQYF. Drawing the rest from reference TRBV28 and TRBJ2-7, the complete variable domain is DVKVTQSSRYLVKRTGEKVFLECVQDMDHENMFWYRQDPGLGLRLIYFSYDVKMKEKGDIPEGYSVSREKKERFSLILESASTNQTSMYLCASGKRQGTTYEQYFGPGTRLTVT.

The CDR3 DNA is TGTGCCAGCAGTTACTCCTGGACAGAGGTCTACGAGCAGTACTTC. It specifies CASSYSWTEVYEQYF. The chain joins TRBV6-5 to TRBJ2-7, with D perhaps TRBD1 (6 bases). V lost 0 bases, J lost 3 bases, and 12 bases lay in between. Germline CDR1 and CDR2: MNHEY and SVGAGI. The CDR3 has 15 amino acids.

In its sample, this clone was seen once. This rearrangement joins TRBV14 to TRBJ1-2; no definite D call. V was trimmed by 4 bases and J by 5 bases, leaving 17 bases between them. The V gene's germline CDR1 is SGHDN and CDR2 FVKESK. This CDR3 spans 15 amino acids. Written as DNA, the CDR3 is TGTGCCAGCAGCCCGACGGTCCCAGGCACGTATGGCTACACCTTC. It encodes CASSPTVPGTYGYTF. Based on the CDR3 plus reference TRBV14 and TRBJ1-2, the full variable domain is EAGVTQFPSHSVIEKGQTVTLRCDPISGHDNLYWYRRVMGKEIKFLLHFVKESKQDESGMPNNRFLAERTGGTYSTLKVQPAELEDSGVYFCASSPTVPGTYGYTFGSGTRLTVV.

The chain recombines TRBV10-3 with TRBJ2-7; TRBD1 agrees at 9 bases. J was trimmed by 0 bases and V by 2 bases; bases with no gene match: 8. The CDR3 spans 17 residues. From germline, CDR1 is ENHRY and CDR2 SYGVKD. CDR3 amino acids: CAISEPGVTGGSYEQYF. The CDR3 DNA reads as TGTGCCATCAGTGAGCCGGGGGTGACAGGGGGCTCCTACGAGCAGTACTTC.

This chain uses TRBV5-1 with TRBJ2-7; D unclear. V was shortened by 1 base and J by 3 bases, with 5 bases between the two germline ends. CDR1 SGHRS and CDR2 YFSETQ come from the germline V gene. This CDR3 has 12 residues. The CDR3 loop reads CASSLTGYEQYF. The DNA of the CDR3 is TGCGCCAGCAGCTTGACCGGCTACGAGCAGTACTTC.

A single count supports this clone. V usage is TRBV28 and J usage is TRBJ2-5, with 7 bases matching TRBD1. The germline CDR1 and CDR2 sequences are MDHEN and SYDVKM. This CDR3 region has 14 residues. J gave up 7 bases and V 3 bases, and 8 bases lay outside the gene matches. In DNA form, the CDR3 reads TGTGCCAGCAGTTTGCTAGGGGGCCTCGGGACCCAGTACTTC. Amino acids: CASSLLGGLGTQYF.

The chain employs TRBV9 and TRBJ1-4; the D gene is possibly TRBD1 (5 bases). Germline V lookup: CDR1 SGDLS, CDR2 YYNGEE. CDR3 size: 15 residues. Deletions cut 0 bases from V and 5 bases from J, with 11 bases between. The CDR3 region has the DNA TGTGCCAGCAGCGTAGCGCGGGGGGGAAATGAAAAACTGTTTTTT. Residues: CASSVARGGNEKLFF.

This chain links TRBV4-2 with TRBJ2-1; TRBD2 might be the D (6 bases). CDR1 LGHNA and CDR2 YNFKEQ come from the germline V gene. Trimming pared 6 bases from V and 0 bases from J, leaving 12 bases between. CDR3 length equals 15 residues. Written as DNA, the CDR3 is TGTGCCAGCAGGGGCGGGAACTACTCCTACAATGAGCAGTTCTTC. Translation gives CASRGGNYSYNEQFF.

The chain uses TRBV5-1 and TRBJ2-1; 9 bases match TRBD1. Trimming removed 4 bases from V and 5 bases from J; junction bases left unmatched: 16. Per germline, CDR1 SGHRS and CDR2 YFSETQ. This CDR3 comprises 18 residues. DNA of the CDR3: TGCGCCAGCAGCATTGGGATCCGGACAGGGGACTTCGACAATGAGCAGTTCTTC. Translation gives CASSIGIRTGDFDNEQFF.

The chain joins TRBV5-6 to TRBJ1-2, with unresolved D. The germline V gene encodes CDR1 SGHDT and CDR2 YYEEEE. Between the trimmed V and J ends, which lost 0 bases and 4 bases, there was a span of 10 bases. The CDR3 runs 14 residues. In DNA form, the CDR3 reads TGTGCCAGCAGCTTGGGTGCGGAGGGCTATGGCTACACCTTC. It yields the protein CASSLGAEGYGYTF.

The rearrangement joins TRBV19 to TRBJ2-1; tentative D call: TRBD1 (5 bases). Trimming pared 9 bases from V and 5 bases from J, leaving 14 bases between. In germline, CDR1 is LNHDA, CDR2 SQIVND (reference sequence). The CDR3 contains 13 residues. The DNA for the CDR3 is TGTGCCAGCGCCAGCACAGGCGACAATGAGCAGTTCTTC. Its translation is CASASTGDNEQFF.

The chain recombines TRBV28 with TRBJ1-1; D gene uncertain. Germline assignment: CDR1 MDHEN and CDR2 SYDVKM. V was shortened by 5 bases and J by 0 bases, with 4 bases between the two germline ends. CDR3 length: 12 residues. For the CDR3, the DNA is TGTGCCAGCAGTCCAGTGAACACTGAAGCTTTCTTT. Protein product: CASSPVNTEAFF.

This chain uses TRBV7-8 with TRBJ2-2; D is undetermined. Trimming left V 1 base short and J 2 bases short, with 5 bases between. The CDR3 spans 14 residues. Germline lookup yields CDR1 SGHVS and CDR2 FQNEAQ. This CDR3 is CASSLGRNTGELFF. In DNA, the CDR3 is TGTGCCAGCAGCTTAGGGAGAAACACCGGGGAGCTGTTTTTT. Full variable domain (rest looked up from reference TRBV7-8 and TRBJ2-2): GAGVSQSPRYKVAKRGQDVALRCDPISGHVSLFWYQQALGQGPEFLTYFQNEAQLDKSGLPSDRFFAERPEGSVSTLKIQRTQQEDSAVYLCASSLGRNTGELFFGEGSRLTVL.

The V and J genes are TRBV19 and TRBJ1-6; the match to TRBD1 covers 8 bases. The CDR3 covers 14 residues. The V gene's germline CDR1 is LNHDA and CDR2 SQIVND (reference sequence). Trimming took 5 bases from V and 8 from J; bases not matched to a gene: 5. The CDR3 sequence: CASSPQGGDSPLHF. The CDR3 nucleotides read TGTGCCAGTAGTCCACAGGGGGGAGATTCACCCCTCCACTTT.

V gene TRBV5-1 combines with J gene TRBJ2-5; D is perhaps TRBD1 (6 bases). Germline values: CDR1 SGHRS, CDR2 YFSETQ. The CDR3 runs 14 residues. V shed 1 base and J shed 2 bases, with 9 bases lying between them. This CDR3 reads CASSLLGTQETQYF. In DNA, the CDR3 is TGCGCCAGCAGCTTGCTGGGGACACAAGAGACCCAGTACTTC.

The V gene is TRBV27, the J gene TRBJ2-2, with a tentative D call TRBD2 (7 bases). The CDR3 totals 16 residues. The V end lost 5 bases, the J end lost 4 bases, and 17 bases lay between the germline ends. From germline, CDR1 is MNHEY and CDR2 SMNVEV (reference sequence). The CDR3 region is CASSPRGGLGTGELFF. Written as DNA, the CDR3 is TGTGCCAGCAGTCCTAGGGGGGGCCTGGGCACCGGGGAGCTGTTTTTT.

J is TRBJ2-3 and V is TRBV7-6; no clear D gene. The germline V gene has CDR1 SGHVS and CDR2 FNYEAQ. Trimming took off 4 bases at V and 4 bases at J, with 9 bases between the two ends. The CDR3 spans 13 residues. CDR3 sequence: CASSSPGSDTQYF. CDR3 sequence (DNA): TGTGCCAGCAGCTCTCCGGGTTCAGATACGCAGTATTTT.

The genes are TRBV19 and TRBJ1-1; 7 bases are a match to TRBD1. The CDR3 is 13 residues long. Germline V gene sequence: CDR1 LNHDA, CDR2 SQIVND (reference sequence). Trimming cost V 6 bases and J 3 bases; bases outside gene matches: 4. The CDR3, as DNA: TGTGCCAGTAGCTATACAGGGGACACTGAAGCTTTCTTT. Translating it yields CASSYTGDTEAFF. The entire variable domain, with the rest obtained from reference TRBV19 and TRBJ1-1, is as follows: DGGITQSPKYLFRKEGQNVTLSCEQNLNHDAMYWYRQDPGQGLRLIYYSQIVNDFQKGDIAEGYSVSREKKESFPLTVTSAQKNPTAFYLCASSYTGDTEAFFGQGTRLTVV.

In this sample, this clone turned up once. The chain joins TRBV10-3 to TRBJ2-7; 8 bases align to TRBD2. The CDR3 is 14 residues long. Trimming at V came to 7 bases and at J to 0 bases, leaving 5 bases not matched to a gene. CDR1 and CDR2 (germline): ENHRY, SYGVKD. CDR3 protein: CAITVSGSSYEQYF. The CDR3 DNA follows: TGTGCCATCACGGTGAGCGGGAGCTCCTACGAGCAGTACTTC.

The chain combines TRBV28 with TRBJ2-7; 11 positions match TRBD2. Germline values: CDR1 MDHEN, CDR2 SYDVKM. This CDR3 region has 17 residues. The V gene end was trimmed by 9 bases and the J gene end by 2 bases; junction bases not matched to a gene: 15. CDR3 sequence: CASQPGLADLKPYEQYF. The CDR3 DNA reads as TGTGCCAGTCAGCCGGGACTAGCGGACCTTAAACCCTACGAGCAGTACTTC.

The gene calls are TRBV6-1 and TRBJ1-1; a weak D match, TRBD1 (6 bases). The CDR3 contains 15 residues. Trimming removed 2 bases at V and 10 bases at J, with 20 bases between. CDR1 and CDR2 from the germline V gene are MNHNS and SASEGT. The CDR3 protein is CASSEMTGPNFGAFF. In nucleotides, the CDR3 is TGTGCCAGCAGTGAAATGACAGGACCCAATTTCGGAGCTTTCTTT.

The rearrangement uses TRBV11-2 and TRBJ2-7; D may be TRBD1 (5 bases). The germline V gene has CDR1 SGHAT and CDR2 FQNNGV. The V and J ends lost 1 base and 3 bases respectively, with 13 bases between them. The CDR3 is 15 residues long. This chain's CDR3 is CASSLAPDRYYEQYF. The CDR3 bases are TGTGCCAGCAGCTTAGCCCCCGACAGATACTACGAGCAGTACTTC.

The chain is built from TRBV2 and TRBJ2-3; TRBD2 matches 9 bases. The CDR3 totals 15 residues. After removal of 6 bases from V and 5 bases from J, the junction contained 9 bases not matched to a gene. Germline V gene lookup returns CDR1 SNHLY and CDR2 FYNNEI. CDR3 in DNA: TGTGCCAGCAGCGCGACTGGACTAGCGAGAGATACGCAGTATTTT. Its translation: CASSATGLARDTQYF. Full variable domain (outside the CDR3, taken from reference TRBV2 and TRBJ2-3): EPEVTQTPSHQVTQMGQEVILRCVPISNHLYFYWYRQILGQKVEFLVSFYNNEISEKSEIFDDQFSVERPDGSNFTLKIRSTKLEDSAMYFCASSATGLARDTQYFGPGTRLTVL.

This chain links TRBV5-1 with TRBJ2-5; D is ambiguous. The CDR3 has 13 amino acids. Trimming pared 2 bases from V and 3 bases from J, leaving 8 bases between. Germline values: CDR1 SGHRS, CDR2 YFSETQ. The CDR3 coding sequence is TGCGCCAGCAGCTTCCGACTTGAAGAGACCCAGTACTTC. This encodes CASSFRLEETQYF.

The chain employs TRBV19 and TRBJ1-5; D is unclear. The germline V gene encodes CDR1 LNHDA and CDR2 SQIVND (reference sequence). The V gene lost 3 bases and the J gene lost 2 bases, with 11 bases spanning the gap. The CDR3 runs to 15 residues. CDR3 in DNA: TGTGCCAGTAGTATTCGGGCGGGTGGCAATCAGCCCCAGCATTTT. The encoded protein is CASSIRAGGNQPQHF. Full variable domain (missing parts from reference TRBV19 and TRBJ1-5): DGGITQSPKYLFRKEGQNVTLSCEQNLNHDAMYWYRQDPGQGLRLIYYSQIVNDFQKGDIAEGYSVSREKKESFPLTVTSAQKNPTAFYLCASSIRAGGNQPQHFGDGTRLSIL.

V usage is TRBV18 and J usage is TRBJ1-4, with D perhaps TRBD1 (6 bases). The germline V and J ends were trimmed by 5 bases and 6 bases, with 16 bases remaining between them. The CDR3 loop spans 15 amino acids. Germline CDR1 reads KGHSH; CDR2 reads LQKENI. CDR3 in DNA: TGTGCCAGCTCATTGGTACAGGGAAGGGATGAAAAACTGTTTTTT. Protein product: CASSLVQGRDEKLFF.